The sequence of this T cell receptor beta chain was determined in a study of cytomegalovirus exposure and HLA in healthy donors. Comment on this clone: The antigen is not known.

The V end lost 5 bases, the J end lost 5 bases, and 19 bases lay between the germline ends. CDR1 SEHNR and CDR2 FQNEAQ come from the germline V gene (reference sequence). The CDR3 length is 15 residues. With 60 Vbeta and 13 Jbeta primers, the PCR was carried out. Here immunoSEQ multiplex PCR was the method, and the copy in TCRdb shows in-frame clones only, minus some. Of 75,000 to 90,000 clones in the sample, more than 65% are singletons; the top ten hold approximately 12%. Study-wide points: The CMV antigen specificity of a few CMV-associated chains was confirmed through in vitro analysis. Excluded: some indistinguishable V segments such as TRBV6-2 and TRBV6-3. Among TCR sequences, most were rare, though some public TCRs appeared in many donors.

This receptor was taken from a woman aged 40 to 50 in good health and CMV-seropositive. The chain links TRBV7-9 to TRBJ2-7; D is uncertain. The material sequenced was PBMCs. The DNA of the CDR3 is TGTGCCAGCAGCCCCCTTGGTTTTCCGAGCCACGAGCAGTACTTC. Translation gives CASSPLGFPSHEQYF.